Listed below are T cell receptor beta chains from one sample, sequenced in a study of T cell responses to AZD1222 COVID-19 vaccine. The repertoire was sequenced with immunoSEQ multiplex PCR; TCRdb's copy has only in-frame clones and lacks some. This table holds approximately 180,000 clones, about 87% found once. The sequencing used peripheral blood, collected 28 days after the second dose of the MenACWY control vaccine. The receptors here all came from an adult who received the MenACWY meningococcal vaccine as a control. Both conserved end residues are part of each CDR3. The D gene is left open where the match is weak. Size values are once, few and many counts, or a class for expanded clones, and some rows have none.

J gene: TRBJ2-7
clone size: NA
D gene: NA
V gene: TRBV5-1
CDR3 DNA: TGCGCCAGCAGAGGGGCAGGGAGTTTTGACGAGCAGTACTTC
CDR3 protein: CASRGAGSFDEQYF

J gene: TRBJ2-6
clone size: once
D gene: TRBD1
V gene: TRBV24-1
CDR3 DNA: TGTGCCACCAGTGAATCACAGGGGGCGGCTGGGGCCAACGTCCTGACTTTC
CDR3 protein: CATSESQGAAGANVLTF

J gene: TRBJ1-4
clone size: NA
D gene: NA
V gene: TRBV9
CDR3 DNA: TGTGCCAGCAGCGCCTTCGGGGGCGCCGGTGAAAAACTGTTTTTT
CDR3 protein: CASSAFGGAGEKLFF

J gene: TRBJ2-2
clone size: NA
D gene: TRBD1
V gene: TRBV27
CDR3 DNA: TGTGCCAGCAGTTTGCGGGACAGGGAGGCCGGGGAGCTGTTTTTT
CDR3 protein: CASSLRDREAGELFF

J gene: TRBJ2-7
clone size: NA
D gene: NA
V gene: TRBV9
CDR3 DNA: TGTGCCAGCAGCGTTAGTACAGGAGGATCCTACGAGCAGTACTTC
CDR3 protein: CASSVSTGGSYEQYF

J gene: TRBJ2-7
clone size: NA
D gene: TRBD2
V gene: TRBV9
CDR3 DNA: TGTGCCAGCAGCGTCGGCGGGGGGACCTACGAGCAGTACTTC
CDR3 protein: CASSVGGGTYEQYF

J gene: TRBJ2-7
clone size: NA
D gene: NA
V gene: TRBV19
CDR3 DNA: TGTGCCAGTAGTATCACAGAGGCCTCTACCTACTACGAGCAGTACTTC
CDR3 protein: CASSITEASTYYEQYF

J gene: TRBJ1-1
clone size: NA
D gene: TRBD1
V gene: TRBV5-1
CDR3 DNA: TGCGCCAGCAGCTGGGGGGACAGGGACCTCACTGAAGCTTTCTTT
CDR3 protein: CASSWGDRDLTEAFF

J gene: TRBJ1-1
clone size: once
D gene: NA
V gene: TRBV19
CDR3 DNA: TGTGCCAGTAGTCCCCTCACAGGGCTTGAAGCTTTCTTT
CDR3 protein: CASSPLTGLEAFF

J gene: TRBJ1-1
clone size: NA
D gene: NA
V gene: TRBV27
CDR3 DNA: TGTGCCAGCAGTTTAAGCAGGGGTTTCACTGAAGCTTTCTTT
CDR3 protein: CASSLSRGFTEAFF

J gene: TRBJ1-3
clone size: NA
D gene: TRBD1
V gene: TRBV7-9
CDR3 DNA: TGTGCCAGCAGCTCGGGACAGGGTATCAGAAACACCATATATTTT
CDR3 protein: CASSSGQGIRNTIYF

J gene: TRBJ1-5
clone size: NA
D gene: NA
V gene: TRBV28
CDR3 DNA: TGTGCCAGCAGTTTTTGGGGGGCAAGTCAGCCCCAGCATTTT
CDR3 protein: CASSFWGASQPQHF

J gene: TRBJ1-2
clone size: NA
D gene: TRBD1
V gene: TRBV6-5
CDR3 DNA: TGTGCCAGCAGTTACGGGCGGGACAGGTGGGCGGGCTACACCTTC
CDR3 protein: CASSYGRDRWAGYTF